Shown below are 7 T cell receptor beta chains from a single sample sequenced in a study of blood T cell repertoires in COVID-19. Assay used: immunoSEQ multiplex PCR; TCRdb lists only in-frame clones, some missing. This table holds under 350,000 clones, roughly 90% found once. Sequencing used peripheral blood. The receptors shown here come from a man between 35 and 55 years old with acute or convalescent COVID-19.

The rearrangement joins TRBV11-2 to TRBJ1-6; a possible D gene is TRBD1 (5 bases). The CDR3 has 15 amino acids. CDR1 is SGHAT and CDR2 is FQNNGV in the germline V gene. The ends were cut back, 2 bases at V and 6 bases at J, with 11 bases in the middle. The CDR3 nucleotides are TGTGCCAGCAGCTTAATGGGGGGTGGTAATTCACCCCTCCACTTT. Encoded protein: CASSLMGGGNSPLHF.

Note on this clone: Compared with germline, one end of the junction differs, possibly owing to a read error. This CDR3 is CASREHGQPNEKLFF. CDR3 coding DNA: TGTGCCAGCCGTGAGCATGGACAGCCGAATGAAAAACTGTTTTTT. The J gene is TRBJ1-4, the V gene TRBV2, with D possibly being TRBD1 (6 bases). CDR3 length equals 15 residues. Germline CDR1 reads SNHLY; CDR2 reads FYNNEI. Variable domain in full (rest from reference TRBV2 and TRBJ1-4): EPEVTQTPSHQVTQMGQEVILRCVPISNHLYFYWYRQILGQKVEFLVSFYNNEISEKSEIFDDQFSVERPDGSNFTLKIRSTKLEDSAMYFCASREHGQPNEKLFFGSGTQLSVL.

This clone was picked up one time. V gene TRBV6-6 combines with J gene TRBJ1-1; no clear D gene. Germline CDR1 MNHNY, CDR2 SVGAGI (reference sequence). The CDR3 has 13 residues. Deletions cut 7 bases from V and 1 base from J, with 10 bases between. The CDR3 nucleotides are TGTGCCAGCAAGAGGGCCCAGAACACTGAAGCTTTCTTT. Amino acid sequence: CASKRAQNTEAFF.

V gene TRBV18 combines with J gene TRBJ2-2; TRBD2 is a possible D gene (5 bases). In germline, CDR1 is KGHSH, CDR2 LQKENI. Trimming shortened V by 6 bases and J by 11 bases, and 13 bases separated the two germline ends. CDR3 length equals 12 residues. CDR3: CASSAGIPELFF. The CDR3 nucleotides read TGTGCCAGCTCGGCGGGCATTCCTGAGCTGTTTTTT.

This rearrangement joins TRBV9 to TRBJ1-1; 11 bases line up with TRBD1. The ends lost 4 bases at V and 5 bases at J; junction bases unmatched: 13. Germline CDR1 and CDR2: SGDLS and YYNGEE. The CDR3 sequence is 17 residues long. CDR3 nucleotide sequence: TGTGCCAGCAGCCCACAGGGACAGGGGGGTCTAAGGACTGAAGCTTTCTTT. This encodes CASSPQGQGGLRTEAFF.

The gene calls are TRBV5-4 and TRBJ1-2, with D unclear. Trimming pared 2 bases from V and 2 bases from J, leaving 4 bases between. This CDR3 contains 12 residues. CDR1 is SGHNT, CDR2 YYREEE, per germline (reference sequence). The CDR3: CASSFPNYGYTF. CDR3 DNA sequence: TGTGCCAGCAGCTTCCCAAACTATGGCTACACCTTC.

The chain employs TRBV5-1 and TRBJ1-4, with D unresolved. The CDR3 is 13 amino acids. Germline CDR1 SGHRS, CDR2 YFSETQ. With 4 bases removed from V and 7 bases from J, the gap between germline ends came to 11 bases. The CDR3 is CASSTPEGEKLFF. As DNA, the CDR3 is TGCGCCAGCAGCACCCCTGAGGGTGAAAAACTGTTTTTT.